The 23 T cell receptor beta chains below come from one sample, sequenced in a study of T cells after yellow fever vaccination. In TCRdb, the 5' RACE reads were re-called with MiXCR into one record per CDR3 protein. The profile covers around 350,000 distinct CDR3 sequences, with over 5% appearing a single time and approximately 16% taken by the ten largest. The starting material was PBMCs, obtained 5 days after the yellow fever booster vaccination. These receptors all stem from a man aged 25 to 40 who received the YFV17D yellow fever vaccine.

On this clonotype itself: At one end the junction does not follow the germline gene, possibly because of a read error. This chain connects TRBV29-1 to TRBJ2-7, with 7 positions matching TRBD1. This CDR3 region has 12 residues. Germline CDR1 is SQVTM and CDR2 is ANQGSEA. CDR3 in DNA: TGCAGCGTTGAAGGGGGGACAGACGAGCGGTACTTC. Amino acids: CSVEGGTDERYF.

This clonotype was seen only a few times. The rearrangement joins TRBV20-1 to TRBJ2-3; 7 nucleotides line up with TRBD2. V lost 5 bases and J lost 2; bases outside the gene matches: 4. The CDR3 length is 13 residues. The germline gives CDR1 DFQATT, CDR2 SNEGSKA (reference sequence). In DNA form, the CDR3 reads TGCAGTGCTGGCGGGACTAACACAGATACGCAGTATTTT. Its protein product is CSAGGTNTDTQYF.

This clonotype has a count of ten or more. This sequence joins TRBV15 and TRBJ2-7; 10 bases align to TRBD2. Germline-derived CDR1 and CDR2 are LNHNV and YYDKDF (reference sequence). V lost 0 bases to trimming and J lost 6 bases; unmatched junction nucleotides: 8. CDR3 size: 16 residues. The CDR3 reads CATSRDRLAGASEQYF. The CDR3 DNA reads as TGTGCCACCAGCAGAGATCGGCTAGCGGGAGCTAGCGAGCAGTACTTC.

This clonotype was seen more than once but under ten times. The CDR3 region is CAWSVQRETQYF. In DNA, the CDR3 is TGTGCCTGGAGTGTACAAAGAGAGACCCAGTACTTC. The V gene is TRBV30, the J gene TRBJ2-5; D call uncertain. The germline CDR1 and CDR2 sequences are GTSNPN and SVGIG (reference sequence). The CDR3 runs to 12 residues. Trimming shortened V by 0 bases and J by 4 bases, and 6 bases separated the two germline ends.

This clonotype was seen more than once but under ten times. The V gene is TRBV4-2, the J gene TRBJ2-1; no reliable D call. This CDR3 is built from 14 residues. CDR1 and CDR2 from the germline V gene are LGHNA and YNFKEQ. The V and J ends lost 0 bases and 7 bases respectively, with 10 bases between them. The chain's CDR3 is CASSQEGWKNEQFF. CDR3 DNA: TGTGCCAGCAGCCAAGAGGGGTGGAAGAATGAGCAGTTCTTC.

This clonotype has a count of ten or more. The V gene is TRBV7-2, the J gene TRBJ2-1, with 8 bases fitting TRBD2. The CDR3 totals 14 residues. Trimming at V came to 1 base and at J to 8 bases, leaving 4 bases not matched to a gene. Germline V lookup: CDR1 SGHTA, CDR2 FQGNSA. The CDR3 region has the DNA TGTGCCAGCAGCTTAGTAGCGGGATGGGATGAGCAGTTCTTC. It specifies CASSLVAGWDEQFF.

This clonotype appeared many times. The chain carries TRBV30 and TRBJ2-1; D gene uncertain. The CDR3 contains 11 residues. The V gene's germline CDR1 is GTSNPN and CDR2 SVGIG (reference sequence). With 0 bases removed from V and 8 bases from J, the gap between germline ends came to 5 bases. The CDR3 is CAWSVKYEQFF. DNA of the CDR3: TGTGCCTGGAGTGTTAAGTATGAGCAGTTCTTC.

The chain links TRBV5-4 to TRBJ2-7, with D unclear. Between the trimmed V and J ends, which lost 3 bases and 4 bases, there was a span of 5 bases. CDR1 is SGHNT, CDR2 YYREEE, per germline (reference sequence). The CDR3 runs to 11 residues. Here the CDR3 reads CASSSQYEQYF. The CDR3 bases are TGTGCCAGCAGCTCCCAATACGAGCAGTACTTC.

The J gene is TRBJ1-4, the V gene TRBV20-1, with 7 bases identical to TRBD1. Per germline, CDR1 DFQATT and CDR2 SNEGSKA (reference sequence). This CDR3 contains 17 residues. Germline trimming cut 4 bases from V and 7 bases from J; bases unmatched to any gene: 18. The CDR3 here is CSATDDRVGFNIEKLFF. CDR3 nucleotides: TGCAGTGCTACCGACGACAGGGTCGGGTTCAACATTGAAAAACTGTTTTTT.

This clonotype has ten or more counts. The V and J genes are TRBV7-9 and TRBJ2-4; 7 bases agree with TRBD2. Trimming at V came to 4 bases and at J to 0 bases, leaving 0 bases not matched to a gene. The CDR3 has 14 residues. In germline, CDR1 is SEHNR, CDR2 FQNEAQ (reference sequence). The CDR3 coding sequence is TGTGCCAGCAGCTCTAGCGGAGCCAAAAACATTCAGTACTTC. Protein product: CASSSSGAKNIQYF. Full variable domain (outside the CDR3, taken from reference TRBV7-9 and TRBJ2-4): DTGVSQNPRHKITKRGQNVTFRCDPISEHNRLYWYRQTLGQGPEFLTYFQNEAQLEKSRLLSDRFSAERPKGSFSTLEIQRTEQGDSAMYLCASSSSGAKNIQYFGAGTRLSVL.

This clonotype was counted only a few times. CDR3 amino acids: CASSPAPGQVAYEQYF. CDR3 coding DNA: TGTGCCAGCTCCCCCGCCCCGGGACAGGTGGCCTACGAGCAGTACTTC. V is TRBV18 and J is TRBJ2-7; the match to TRBD1 covers 8 bases. Germline V gene sequence: CDR1 KGHSH, CDR2 LQKENI. V lost 6 bases and J lost 2; bases outside the gene matches: 12. There are 16 residues in the CDR3.

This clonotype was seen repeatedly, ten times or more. CDR3 in amino acids: CASSLRGGIETQYF. CDR3 DNA: TGCGCCAGCAGCCTTAGAGGCGGGATAGAGACCCAGTACTTC. J is TRBJ2-5 and V is TRBV5-1; a possible D gene is TRBD2 (6 bases). The germline V gene has CDR1 SGHRS and CDR2 YFSETQ. The CDR3 covers 14 residues. Trimming removed 4 bases at V and 4 bases at J, with 14 bases between.

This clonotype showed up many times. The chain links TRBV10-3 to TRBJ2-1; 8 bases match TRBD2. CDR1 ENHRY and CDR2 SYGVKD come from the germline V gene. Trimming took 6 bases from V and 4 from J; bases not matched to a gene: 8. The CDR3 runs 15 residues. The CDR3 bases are TGTGCCATCAGCCCCGGGACTAGTGGTTACAATGAGCAGTTCTTC. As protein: CAISPGTSGYNEQFF.

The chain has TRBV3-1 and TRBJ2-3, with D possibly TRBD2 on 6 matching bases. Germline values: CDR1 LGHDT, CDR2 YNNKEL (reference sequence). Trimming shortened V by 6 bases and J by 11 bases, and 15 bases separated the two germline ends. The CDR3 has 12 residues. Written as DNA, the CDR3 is TGTGCCAGCAGTCGACTAGGCTTCGGGCAGTATTTT. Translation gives CASSRLGFGQYF.

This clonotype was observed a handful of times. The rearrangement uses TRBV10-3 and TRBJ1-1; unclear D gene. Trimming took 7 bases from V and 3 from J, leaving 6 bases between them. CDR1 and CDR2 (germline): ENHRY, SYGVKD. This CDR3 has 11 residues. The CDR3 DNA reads TGTGCCATCAAAGAGGACACTGAAGCTTTCTTT. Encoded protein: CAIKEDTEAFF.

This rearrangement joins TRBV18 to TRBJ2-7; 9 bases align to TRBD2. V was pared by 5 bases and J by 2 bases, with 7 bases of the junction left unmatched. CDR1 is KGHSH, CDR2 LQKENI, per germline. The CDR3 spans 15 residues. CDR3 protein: CASSVAGGPPYEQYF. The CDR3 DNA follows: TGTGCCAGCTCAGTGGCGGGAGGGCCCCCCTACGAGCAGTACTTC.

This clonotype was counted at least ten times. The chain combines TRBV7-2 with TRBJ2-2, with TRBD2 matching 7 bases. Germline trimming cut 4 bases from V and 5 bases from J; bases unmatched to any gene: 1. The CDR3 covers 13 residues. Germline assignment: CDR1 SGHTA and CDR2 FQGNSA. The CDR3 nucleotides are TGTGCCAGCAGCTGGGGGGGGACCGGGGAGCTGTTTTTT. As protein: CASSWGGTGELFF. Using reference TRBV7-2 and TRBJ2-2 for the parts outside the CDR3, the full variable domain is GAGVSQSPSNKVTEKGKDVELRCDPISGHTALYWYRQSLGQGLEFLIYFQGNSAPDKSGLPSDRFSAERTGGSVSTLTIQRTQQEDSAVYLCASSWGGTGELFFGEGSRLTVL.

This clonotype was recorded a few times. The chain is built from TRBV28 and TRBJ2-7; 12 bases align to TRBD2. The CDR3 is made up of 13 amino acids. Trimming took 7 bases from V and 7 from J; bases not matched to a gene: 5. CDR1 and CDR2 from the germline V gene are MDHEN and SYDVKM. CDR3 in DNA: TGTGCCAGCACACTAGCGGGAGGAGAAGAGCAGTACTTC. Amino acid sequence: CASTLAGGEEQYF.

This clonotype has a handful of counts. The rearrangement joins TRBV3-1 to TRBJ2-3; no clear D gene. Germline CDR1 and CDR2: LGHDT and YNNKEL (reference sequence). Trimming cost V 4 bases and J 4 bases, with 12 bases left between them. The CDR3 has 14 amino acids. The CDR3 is CASSRMTPADTQYF. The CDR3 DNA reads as TGTGCCAGCAGCCGAATGACCCCGGCAGATACGCAGTATTTT.

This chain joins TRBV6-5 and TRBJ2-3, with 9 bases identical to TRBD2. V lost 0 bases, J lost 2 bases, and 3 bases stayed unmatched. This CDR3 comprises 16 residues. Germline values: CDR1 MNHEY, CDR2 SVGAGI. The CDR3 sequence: CASSYSGLANTDTQYF. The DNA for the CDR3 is TGTGCCAGCAGTTACTCCGGACTAGCGAACACAGATACGCAGTATTTT.

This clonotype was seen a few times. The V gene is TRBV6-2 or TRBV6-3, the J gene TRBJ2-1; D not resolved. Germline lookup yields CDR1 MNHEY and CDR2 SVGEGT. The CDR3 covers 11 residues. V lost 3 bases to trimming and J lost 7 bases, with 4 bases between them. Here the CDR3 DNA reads TGTGCCAGCAGTTATTTTAATGAGCAGTTCTTC. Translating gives CASSYFNEQFF.

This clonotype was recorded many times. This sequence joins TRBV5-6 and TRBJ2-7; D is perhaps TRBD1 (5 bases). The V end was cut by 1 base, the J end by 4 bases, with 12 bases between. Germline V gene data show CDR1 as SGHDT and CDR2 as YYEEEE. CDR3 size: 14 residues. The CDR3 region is CASSLIRDSYEQYF. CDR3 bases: TGTGCCAGCAGCTTGATCAGGGATTCATACGAGCAGTACTTC. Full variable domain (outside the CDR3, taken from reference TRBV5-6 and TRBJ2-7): DAGVTQSPTHLIKTRGQQVTLRCSPKSGHDTVSWYQQALGQGPQFIFQYYEEEERQRGNFPDRFSGHQFPNYSSELNVNALLLGDSALYLCASSLIRDSYEQYFGPGTRLTVT.

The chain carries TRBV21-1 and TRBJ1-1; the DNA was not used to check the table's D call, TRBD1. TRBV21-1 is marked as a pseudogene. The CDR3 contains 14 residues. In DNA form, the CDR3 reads TGTGCCAGCAGCAAAGGGGGGGCAAACACTGAAGCTTTCTTT. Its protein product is CASSKGGANTEAFF.